The clone carrying this TCR beta chain was counted only a few times. Its antigen is currently unknown. V was pared by 1 base and J by 2 bases, with 9 bases between. Germline CDR1 and CDR2: SGHNT and YENEEA. The CDR3 totals 14 residues. They ran version v3.0 of the immunoSEQ assay at survey level. Method: immunoSEQ multiplex PCR; TCRdb's copy keeps in-frame clones and lacks some. This sample has about 35,000 clones, with under 85% found just once. The sample belongs to a study of long-term antiretroviral therapy in people with HIV. Study-level findings and limits: Records did not include ART adherence, viral resistance or therapy changes. Repertoires from HIV showed CDR3 length ranges narrower than those of controls.

The receptor was derived from a man over 45 with HIV. The genes are TRBV11-3 and TRBJ2-7, with D possibly being TRBD1 (5 bases). Sequencing used unsorted PBMCs, obtained 3 years after starting antiretroviral therapy. The CDR3 coding sequence is TGTGCCAGCAGCTTAGCGAAGGGGCCCTACGAGCAGTACTTC. This codes for CASSLAKGPYEQYF.